Listed below are T cell receptor beta chains from one sample, sequenced in a study of blood T cell repertoires in COVID-19. The repertoire was sequenced with immunoSEQ multiplex PCR; TCRdb's copy has only in-frame clones and lacks some. There are a few hundred thousand clones in the sample; around nine tenths occur only once, and under 9.5% lies in the top ten. Input material: PBMCs or T cells enriched from blood (not recorded which). These receptors all come from an older woman who had recovered from COVID-19. CDR3s include the opening cysteine and the closing phenylalanine or tryptophan. A D gene is named only where the DNA matches it firmly. Clone size is stated in some rows and not others, as once, few, many or a class when expanded.

D: NA
J: TRBJ1-2
size: NA
V: TRBV29-1
CDR3: CSAGGGPPDGYTF
DNA: TGCAGCGCTGGGGGGGGGCCCCCGGATGGCTACACCTTC

D: TRBD2
J: TRBJ2-3
size: NA
V: TRBV10-2
CDR3: CASSGGGIAGISDTQYF
DNA: TGCGCCAGCAGTGGCGGGGGAATAGCGGGGATCTCGGATACGCAGTATTTT

D: NA
J: TRBJ2-2
size: NA
V: TRBV19
CDR3: CASSSERNTGELFF
DNA: TGTGCCAGTAGTTCGGAGAGGAACACCGGGGAGCTGTTTTTT

D: TRBD2
J: TRBJ2-1
size: NA
V: TRBV2
CDR3: CASGLAGDEQFF
DNA: TGTGCCAGCGGGCTAGCGGGGGATGAGCAGTTCTTC

D: NA
J: TRBJ1-2
size: NA
V: TRBV6-5
CDR3: CASSYRGLNYGYTF
DNA: TGTGCCAGCAGTTACCGGGGTCTTAACTATGGCTACACCTTC

D: TRBD1
J: TRBJ1-4
size: NA
V: TRBV9
CDR3: CASSPRQGTNEKLFF
DNA: TGTGCCAGCAGCCCAAGACAGGGGACTAATGAAAAACTGTTTTTT

D: NA
J: TRBJ1-1
size: NA
V: TRBV2
CDR3: CASSGGQRDGTEAFF
DNA: TGTGCCAGCAGTGGGGGACAACGGGACGGGACTGAAGCTTTCTTT

D: NA
J: TRBJ1-1
size: NA
V: TRBV19
CDR3: CASSIWPNTEAFF
DNA: TGTGCCAGTAGTATTTGGCCTAACACTGAAGCTTTCTTT

D: TRBD1
J: TRBJ1-4
size: NA
V: TRBV5-6
CDR3: CASSLVDRTEKLFF
DNA: TGTGCCAGCAGCTTGGTGGACAGGACTGAAAAACTGTTTTTT

D: TRBD1
J: TRBJ1-2
size: NA
V: TRBV7-9
CDR3: CASSFFDRGNYGYTF
DNA: TGTGCCAGCAGCTTCTTCGACAGGGGGAACTATGGCTACACCTTC

D: TRBD1
J: TRBJ2-1
size: NA
V: TRBV11-2
CDR3: CASSLGQGWYNEQFF
DNA: TGTGCCAGCAGCTTGGGACAGGGGTGGTACAATGAGCAGTTCTTC

D: NA
J: TRBJ2-1
size: NA
V: TRBV9
CDR3: CASSVRPREQFF
DNA: TGTGCCAGCAGCGTAAGACCCAGGGAGCAGTTCTTC

D: TRBD2
J: TRBJ2-2
size: NA
V: TRBV19
CDR3: CASKSGGNTGELFF
DNA: TGTGCCAGTAAGAGCGGGGGGAACACCGGGGAGCTGTTTTTT

D: NA
J: TRBJ2-7
size: NA
V: TRBV2
CDR3: CASKVLQGPLEQYF
DNA: TGTGCCAGCAAGGTGCTACAGGGACCCCTCGAGCAGTACTTC

D: TRBD1
J: TRBJ1-2
size: NA
V: TRBV6-5
CDR3: CASSYGDRAHYGYTF
DNA: TGTGCCAGCAGTTACGGGGACAGGGCCCACTATGGCTACACCTTC

D: NA
J: TRBJ1-6
size: NA
V: TRBV5-1
CDR3: CASSLGKEGRGNSPLHF
DNA: TGCGCCAGCAGCTTGGGAAAAGAAGGCAGGGGAAATTCACCCCTCCACTTT

D: NA
J: TRBJ1-4
size: NA
V: TRBV30
CDR3: CAWSASKGNLFF
DNA: TGTGCCTGGAGTGCTTCGAAGGGGAACCTGTTTTTT

D: NA
J: TRBJ1-6
size: NA
V: TRBV3-1/TRBV3-2
CDR3: CASSQERGSISPLHF
DNA: TGTGCCAGCAGCCAAGAGCGGGGCTCAATATCACCCCTCCACTTT

D: TRBD1
J: TRBJ1-6
size: NA
V: TRBV4-1
CDR3: CASSQDRGSSPLHF
DNA: TGCGCCAGCAGCCAGGACAGGGGGTCATCACCCCTCCACTTT

D: TRBD1
J: TRBJ1-6
size: few
V: TRBV29-1
CDR3: CSVAGTGGSPLHF
DNA: TGCAGCGTTGCCGGGACAGGGGGTTCACCCCTCCACTTT

D: TRBD2
J: TRBJ2-1
size: NA
V: TRBV11-3
CDR3: CASSFGGAHNEQFF
DNA: TGTGCCAGCAGCTTCGGGGGGGCACACAATGAGCAGTTCTTC

D: TRBD1
J: TRBJ1-1
size: NA
V: TRBV5-5
CDR3: CASSSIQGGTEAFF
DNA: TGTGCCAGCAGCTCGATACAGGGGGGAACTGAAGCTTTCTTT

D: TRBD1
J: TRBJ2-1
size: NA
V: TRBV19
CDR3: CASSIFGQGKSEQFF
DNA: TGTGCCAGTAGTATATTTGGACAGGGGAAAAGTGAGCAGTTCTTC

D: TRBD2
J: TRBJ2-5
size: NA
V: TRBV14
CDR3: CASSQGLAETQYF
DNA: TGTGCCAGCAGCCAAGGACTAGCGGAGACCCAGTACTTC

D: TRBD1
J: TRBJ2-2
size: NA
V: TRBV7-8
CDR3: CASSRDRGVTGELFF
DNA: TGTGCCAGCAGCCGTGACAGGGGGGTAACCGGGGAGCTGTTTTTT

D: NA
J: TRBJ1-1
size: NA
V: TRBV27
CDR3: CASSLLGSNTEAFF
DNA: TGTGCCAGCAGTTTATTGGGCAGTAACACTGAAGCTTTCTTT

D: TRBD1
J: TRBJ2-3
size: NA
V: TRBV2
CDR3: CATNRDRNTDTQYF
DNA: TGTGCCACTAACCGGGACAGGAACACAGATACGCAGTATTTT

D: TRBD1
J: TRBJ1-1
size: NA
V: TRBV5-5
CDR3: CASSLRQGDTEAFF
DNA: TGTGCCAGCAGCCTCCGACAGGGGGACACTGAAGCTTTCTTT

D: TRBD1
J: TRBJ1-6
size: NA
V: TRBV19
CDR3: CASSSGQGSSYNSPLHF
DNA: TGTGCCAGTAGTTCCGGACAGGGGAGCTCCTATAATTCACCCCTCCACTTT

D: NA
J: TRBJ2-7
size: NA
V: TRBV3-1/TRBV3-2
CDR3: CASSQVGGANLGEQYF
DNA: TGTGCCAGCAGCCAAGTAGGAGGGGCCAACCTCGGCGAGCAGTACTTC

D: TRBD1
J: TRBJ1-6
size: NA
V: TRBV9
CDR3: CASNPGQTNSPLHF
DNA: TGTGCCAGCAATCCGGGACAGACTAATTCACCCCTCCACTTT

D: TRBD1
J: TRBJ1-4
size: NA
V: TRBV2
CDR3: CASKGQGAVNEKLFF
DNA: TGTGCCAGCAAGGGACAGGGGGCGGTTAATGAAAAACTGTTTTTT

D: NA
J: TRBJ2-3
size: NA
V: TRBV11-2
CDR3: CASSLSGASHDTQYF
DNA: TGTGCCAGCAGCTTATCAGGGGCCTCCCACGATACGCAGTATTTT

D: NA
J: TRBJ2-5
size: NA
V: TRBV12-5
CDR3: CASGLVERGSGGRETQYF
DNA: TGTGCTAGTGGTTTGGTAGAGAGGGGGTCGGGCGGCAGAGAGACCCAGTACTTC

D: NA
J: TRBJ1-2
size: NA
V: TRBV25-1
CDR3: CASSVGAARDGYTF
DNA: TGTGCCAGCAGTGTAGGGGCCGCAAGGGATGGCTACACCTTC

D: NA
J: TRBJ1-2
size: NA
V: TRBV5-6
CDR3: CASSLEGDVNYGYTF
DNA: TGTGCCAGCAGCTTGGAGGGGGACGTAAACTATGGCTACACCTTC

D: NA
J: TRBJ1-2
size: NA
V: TRBV20-1
CDR3: CSAIDPLSDYGYTF
DNA: TGCAGTGCTATTGACCCTCTCTCTGACTATGGCTACACCTTC

D: TRBD1
J: TRBJ2-2
size: NA
V: TRBV24-1
CDR3: CATSGFQGASGELFF
DNA: TGTGCCACCAGTGGTTTCCAGGGGGCGAGCGGGGAGCTGTTTTTT

D: NA
J: TRBJ1-3
size: NA
V: TRBV7-2
CDR3: CASSPRVSSGNTIYF
DNA: TGTGCCAGCAGTCCACGGGTTAGCTCTGGAAACACCATATATTTT

D: TRBD1
J: TRBJ2-3
size: NA
V: TRBV4-1
CDR3: CASSFRDRGTDTQYF
DNA: TGCGCCAGCAGCTTTCGGGACAGGGGCACAGATACGCAGTATTTT

D: TRBD1
J: TRBJ1-1
size: NA
V: TRBV10-3
CDR3: CAISYGQGGTEAFF
DNA: TGTGCCATCAGCTACGGACAGGGGGGCACTGAAGCTTTCTTT

D: NA
J: TRBJ1-2
size: NA
V: TRBV2
CDR3: CASIEAASYGYTF
DNA: TGTGCCAGCATCGAGGCAGCTTCCTATGGCTACACCTTC